The TCR beta chain under discussion was sequenced for a study of T-cell memory formation after mild COVID-19. Study-level background: Largely donor-specific sequence clusters came from two donors. General study findings and limits: Pre-infection memory harbored some responding clones, suggesting cross-reactive memory joined.

Note on this clonotype: What it binds is not known.

Germline CDR1 SQVTM, CDR2 ANQGSEA. The CDR3 has 14 residues. Deletions cut 0 bases from V and 1 base from J, with 6 bases between. 5'RACE primed from the constant segment yielded TCR alpha and TCR beta cDNA libraries bearing sample barcodes and UMIs. TCRdb used MiXCR to reprocess the 5' RACE reads, holding one entry per CDR3 protein. Of hundreds of thousands of distinct CDR3 sequences in the sample, around 18% were seen once. Sequenced sample: PBMCs or a T cell subset sorted from them (not recorded which). The chain joins TRBV29-1 to TRBJ2-2; no reliable D call. The TCR originated in an adult woman who had mild COVID-19 (a few samples of this study predate the infection). Cell type and time point are not known. CDR3 loop: CSVEDRGNTGELFF. In DNA, the CDR3 is TGCAGCGTTGAAGATCGAGGGAACACCGGGGAGCTGTTTTTT.